This T cell receptor (beta chain) comes out of a study of radiotherapy plus CTLA-4 blockade in lung cancer. Whole-study results and caveats: Increased serum interferon-beta after radiation also reportedly predicted response strongly. TCR clones originating in tumors grew in number in blood after radiotherapy plus ipilimumab.

The repertoire was sequenced with immunoSEQ multiplex PCR; TCRdb's copy has only in-frame clones and lacks some. This sample has 70,000 to 90,000 clones; under 90% occur once, and the top ten carry approximately 0.73%. Comments on this clone: Its antigen is as yet unknown.

The germline gives CDR1 SGDLS, CDR2 YYNGEE. This CDR3 is 14 amino acids long. Trimming removed 0 bases from V and 5 bases from J; junction bases left unmatched: 5. The source is a human donor with non-small cell lung cancer who had stable disease on radiotherapy plus ipilimumab. The specimen comprised peripheral blood, sampled from a patient treated with radiotherapy plus ipilimumab. The gene calls are TRBV9 and TRBJ2-7; 7 bases agree with TRBD2. As DNA, the CDR3 is TGTGCCAGCAGCGTAGGAGGCGGGGGTAACGAGCAGTACTTC. Its protein product is CASSVGGGGNEQYF.